The present entry profiles one T cell receptor (beta chain) with its context. Its antigen is not known. The sample originates from a study of CD8 T cells in Susac syndrome. Turning to the study itself: Each patient with Susac syndrome, at the time of blood draw, was therapy-naive, on corticosteroids, or on intravenous immunoglobulin alone. Study results and caveats: Only a relatively small number of individuals were included in the TCR sequencing and HLA analysis.

CD8+ and CD4+ T cells were negatively isolated; TEMRA cells were FACS-enriched. After extraction with the RNeasy kit, about 0.45 to 1 ug of the RNA was reverse transcribed using random hexamers. Amplification of TCR beta CDR3 used immunoSEQ multiplex PCR across 54 Vbeta and 13 Jbeta. Using its own MiXCR run on the immunoSEQ multiplex PCR reads, TCRdb lists one record per CDR3 protein. The data show 200,000 to 250,000 distinct CDR3 sequences, about 94% seen once. This clonotype was sampled from a human donor with Susac syndrome. Sequenced sample: CD4+ T cells from PBMCs.

The CDR3 spells CASSEGQGHGGYTF. The CDR3, as DNA: TGTGCCAGCAGTGAGGGACAGGGGCACGGGGGCTACACCTTC. The chain couples TRBV2 to TRBJ1-2; TRBD1 matches 10 bases. The CDR3 has 14 amino acids. The junction had 6 bases not matched to a gene; V was cut back by 3 bases and J by 8 bases. CDR1 is SNHLY, CDR2 FYNNEI, per germline.